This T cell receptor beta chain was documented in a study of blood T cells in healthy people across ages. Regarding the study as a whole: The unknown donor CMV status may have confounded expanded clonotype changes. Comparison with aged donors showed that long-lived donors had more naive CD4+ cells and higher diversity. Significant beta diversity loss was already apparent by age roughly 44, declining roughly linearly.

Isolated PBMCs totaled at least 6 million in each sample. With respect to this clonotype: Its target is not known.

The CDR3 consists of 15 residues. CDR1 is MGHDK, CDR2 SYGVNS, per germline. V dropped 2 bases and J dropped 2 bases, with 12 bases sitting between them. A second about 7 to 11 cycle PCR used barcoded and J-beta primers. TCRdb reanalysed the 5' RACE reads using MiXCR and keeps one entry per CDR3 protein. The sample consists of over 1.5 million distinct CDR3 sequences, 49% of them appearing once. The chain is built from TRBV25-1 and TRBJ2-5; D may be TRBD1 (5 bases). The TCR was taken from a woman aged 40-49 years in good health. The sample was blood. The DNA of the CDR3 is TGTGCCAGCAGTGAACAGGGTGTGAGGCAAGAGACCCAGTACTTC. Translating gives CASSEQGVRQETQYF.